This T cell receptor beta chain was documented in a study of T cell responses to AZD1222 COVID-19 vaccine. Study-wide results and caveats: The study sampled repertoires only after the peak T cell response. Across the whole spike, CD4 TCRs peaked at regions 160-218 and 743-854. Nearly half of spike-specific TCRs reportedly go after variant regions that carry no mutations. Baseline serology detected seropositivity in only five to seven AZD1222 recipients.

CDR1 and CDR2 from the germline V gene are SGHTA and FQGNSA. After removal of 0 bases from V and 2 bases from J, the junction contained 12 bases not matched to a gene. The CDR3 spans 19 residues. Turning to this clone: Its antigen is still unknown.

Data came from immunoSEQ multiplex PCR; TCRdb stores just in-frame clones and leaves some out. The repertoire holds 130,000 to 150,000 clones, with approximately 91% as singletons. The specimen comprised peripheral blood, sampled 28 days after the second AZD1222 dose. The V and J genes are TRBV7-2 and TRBJ2-5; 10 positions agree with TRBD2. This TCR was sampled from an adult who received the AZD1222 COVID-19 vaccine. The CDR3 loop is CASSLALPSGGAQQETQYF. CDR3 DNA sequence: TGTGCCAGCAGCTTAGCGCTCCCTAGCGGGGGCGCGCAGCAAGAGACCCAGTACTTC.